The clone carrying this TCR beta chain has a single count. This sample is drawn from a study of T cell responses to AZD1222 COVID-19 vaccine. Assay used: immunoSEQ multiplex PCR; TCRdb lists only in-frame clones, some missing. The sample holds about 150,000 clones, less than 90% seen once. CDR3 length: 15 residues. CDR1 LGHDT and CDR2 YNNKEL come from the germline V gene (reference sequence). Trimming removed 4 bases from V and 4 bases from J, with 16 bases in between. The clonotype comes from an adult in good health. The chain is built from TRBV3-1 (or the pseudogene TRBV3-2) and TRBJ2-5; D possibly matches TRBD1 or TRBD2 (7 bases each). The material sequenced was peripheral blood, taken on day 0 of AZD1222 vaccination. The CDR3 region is CASSRGGQTRETQYF. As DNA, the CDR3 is TGTGCCAGCAGCCGGGGGGGACAGACAAGAGAGACCCAGTACTTC.